The rows below give T cell receptor beta chains drawn from one sample of a study of cytomegalovirus exposure and HLA in healthy donors. The assay was immunoSEQ multiplex PCR, and TCRdb's table has in-frame clones only and misses some. The sample includes around 150,000 clones, around 76% of them seen just once. Sequencing was carried out using PBMCs. The receptor source for this set is a man between 18 and 35 years old in good health and CMV-seronegative. Both conserved end residues are part of each CDR3.

v_gene,CDR3aa
TRBV7-9,CASSSPGVGNSPLHF
TRBV14,CASSQAFRDDYGYTF
TRBV19,CASSRFSEGEQYF
TRBV27,CASSSDRGNPVGTYF
TRBV5-4,CASSTDSYEQYF
TRBV6-5,CASSSLLAGVTGELFF
TRBV12-5,CASGYYRAGNTIYF
TRBV30,CAWSFSDTEAFF
TRBV6-5,CASSYTENYGYTF
TRBV6-1,CASSESGGPSYEQYF
TRBV4-2,CASSQAGGLQEIQYF
TRBV11-3,CASTSSTGTHGYTF
TRBV5-1,CASSLDGDRPGSVGAFF
TRBV14,CASSQVRSSPLHF
TRBV11-3,CASSPGLAGGDEQYF
TRBV29-1,CSVDSPGQAYNEQFF
TRBV4-1,CASSQDPQRGLGANYEQYF
TRBV30,CAWSRVAGGYEQYF
TRBV28,CASSQTGAGGAFF
TRBV6-1,CASSERRQGLLNTEAFF
TRBV21-1,CASSTLHQGTGANVLTF
TRBV5-4,CASSLGQMNTEAFF
TRBV6-1,CASSEGDSSYEQYF
TRBV5-4,CASSLPGVNSPLHF
TRBV9,CASSVTPRSGGASGEQFF
TRBV6-1,CASSDSVSGAYEQYF
TRBV15,CATSRDQGWDTEAFF
TRBV7-9,CASSFSPGQNTGELFF
TRBV5-1,CASSLALRGSARYEQYF
TRBV7-6,CASSLAGAYEQYF
TRBV7-8,CASSYRQGELVEQYF
TRBV4-2,CASSQDGGLAGEPYQETQYF
TRBV28,CASSFSGQGNEKLFF
TRBV28,CASSLRGLSYGYTF
TRBV5-6,CASSYLEGEGYEQYF
TRBV19,CASSLQGATSSSYEQYF
TRBV6-5,CASSANRGFPQPQHF
TRBV2,CASSYRTSDDTQYF
TRBV19,CASSIHPRDWSSSYEQYF
TRBV7-2,CASSPTGVRGYTF
TRBV28,CASSLQGAYEQYF
TRBV9,CASSAGQGSSYEQYF
TRBV7-8,CASSARASGGYEQYF
TRBV7-6,CASRGHMNTEAFF
TRBV7-3,CASSLRPGTAEKLFF
TRBV7-9,CASSPGGTSTDTQYF
TRBV2,CASSDIGINTDTQYF
TRBV9,CASSVGRGGYPTYEQYF
TRBV27,CASGLNGGYEQYF
TRBV7-8,CASTHDRLFNQPQHF
TRBV29-1,CSVVQGNTEAFF
TRBV13,CASSPSGLAGNEQFF
TRBV19,CASSTTPGFWTSGAKETQYF